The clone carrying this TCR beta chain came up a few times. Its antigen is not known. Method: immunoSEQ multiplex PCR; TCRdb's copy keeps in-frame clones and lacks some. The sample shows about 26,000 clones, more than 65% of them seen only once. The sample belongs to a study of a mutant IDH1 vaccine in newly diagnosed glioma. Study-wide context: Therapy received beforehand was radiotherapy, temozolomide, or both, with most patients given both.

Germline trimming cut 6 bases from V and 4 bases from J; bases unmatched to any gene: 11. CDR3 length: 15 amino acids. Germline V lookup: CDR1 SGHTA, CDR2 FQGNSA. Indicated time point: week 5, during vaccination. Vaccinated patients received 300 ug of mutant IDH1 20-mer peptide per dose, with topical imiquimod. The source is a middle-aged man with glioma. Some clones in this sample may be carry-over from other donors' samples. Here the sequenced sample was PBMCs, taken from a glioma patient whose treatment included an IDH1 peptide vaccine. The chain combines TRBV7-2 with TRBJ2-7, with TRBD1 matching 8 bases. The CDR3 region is CASRPGGFLKYEQYF. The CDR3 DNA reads TGTGCCAGCAGACCAGGGGGCTTCTTAAAGTACGAGCAGTACTTC.